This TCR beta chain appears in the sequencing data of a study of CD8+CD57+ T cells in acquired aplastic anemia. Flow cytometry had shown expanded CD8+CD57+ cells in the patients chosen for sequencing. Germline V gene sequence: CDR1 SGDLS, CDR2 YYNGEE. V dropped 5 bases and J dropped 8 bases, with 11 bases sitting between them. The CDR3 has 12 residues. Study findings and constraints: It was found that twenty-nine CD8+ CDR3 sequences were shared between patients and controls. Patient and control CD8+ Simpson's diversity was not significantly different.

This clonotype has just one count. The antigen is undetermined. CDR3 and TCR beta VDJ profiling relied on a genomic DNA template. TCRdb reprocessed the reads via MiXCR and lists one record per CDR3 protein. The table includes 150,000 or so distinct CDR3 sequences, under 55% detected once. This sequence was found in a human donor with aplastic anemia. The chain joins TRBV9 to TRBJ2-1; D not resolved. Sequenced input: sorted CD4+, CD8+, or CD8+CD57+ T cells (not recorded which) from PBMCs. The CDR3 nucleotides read TGTGCCAGCAGTGAAGGTCGGGATGAGCAGTTCTTC. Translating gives CASSEGRDEQFF. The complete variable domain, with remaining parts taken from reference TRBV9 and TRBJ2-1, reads DSGVTQTPKHLITATGQRVTLRCSPRSGDLSVYWYQQSLDQGLQFLIQYYNGEERAKGNILERFSAQQFPDLHSELNLSSLELGDSALYFCASSEGRDEQFFGPGTRLTVL.